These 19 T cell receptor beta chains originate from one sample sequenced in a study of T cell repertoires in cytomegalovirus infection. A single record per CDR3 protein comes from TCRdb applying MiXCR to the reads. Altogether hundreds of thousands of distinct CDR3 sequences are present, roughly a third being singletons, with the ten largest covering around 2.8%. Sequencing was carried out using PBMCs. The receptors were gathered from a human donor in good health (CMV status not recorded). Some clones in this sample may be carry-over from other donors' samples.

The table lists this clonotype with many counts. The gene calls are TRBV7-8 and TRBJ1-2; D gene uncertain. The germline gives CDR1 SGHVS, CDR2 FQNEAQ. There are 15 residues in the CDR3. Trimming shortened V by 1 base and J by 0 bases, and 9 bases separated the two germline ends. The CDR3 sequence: CASSLVADPNYGYTF. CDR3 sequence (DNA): TGTGCCAGCAGCTTAGTAGCAGATCCTAACTATGGCTACACCTTC.

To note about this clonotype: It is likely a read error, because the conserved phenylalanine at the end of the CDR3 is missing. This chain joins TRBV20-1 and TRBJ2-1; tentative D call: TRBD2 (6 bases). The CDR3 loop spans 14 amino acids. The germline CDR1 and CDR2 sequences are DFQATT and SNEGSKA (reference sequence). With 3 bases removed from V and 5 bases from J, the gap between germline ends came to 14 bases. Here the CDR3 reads CSASPLAFNNEQFL. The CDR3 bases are TGCAGTGCTAGCCCCCTAGCGTTTAACAATGAGCAGTTCTTA.

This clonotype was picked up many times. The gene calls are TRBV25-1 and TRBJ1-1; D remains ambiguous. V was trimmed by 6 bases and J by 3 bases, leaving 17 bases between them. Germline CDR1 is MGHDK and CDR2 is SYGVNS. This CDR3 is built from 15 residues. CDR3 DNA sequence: TGTGCCAGCAGGGACCCTAGGGCTGGGGACACTGAAGCTTTCTTT. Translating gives CASRDPRAGDTEAFF.

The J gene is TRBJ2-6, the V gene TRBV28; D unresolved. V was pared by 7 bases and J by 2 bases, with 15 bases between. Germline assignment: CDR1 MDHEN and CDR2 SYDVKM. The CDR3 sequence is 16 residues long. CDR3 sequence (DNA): TGTGCCAGCAAATATCTGTCAGGACCTGGGGCCAACGTCCTGACTTTC. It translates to CASKYLSGPGANVLTF. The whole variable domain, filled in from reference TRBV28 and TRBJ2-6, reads DVKVTQSSRYLVKRTGEKVFLECVQDMDHENMFWYRQDPGLGLRLIYFSYDVKMKEKGDIPEGYSVSREKKERFSLILESASTNQTSMYLCASKYLSGPGANVLTFGAGSRLTVL.

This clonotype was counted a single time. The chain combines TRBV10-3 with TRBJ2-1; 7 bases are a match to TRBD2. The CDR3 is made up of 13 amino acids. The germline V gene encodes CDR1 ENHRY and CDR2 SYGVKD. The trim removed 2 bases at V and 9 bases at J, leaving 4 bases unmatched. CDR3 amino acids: CAISEGLAAEQFF. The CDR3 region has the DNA TGTGCCATCAGTGAGGGGCTAGCGGCTGAGCAGTTCTTC.

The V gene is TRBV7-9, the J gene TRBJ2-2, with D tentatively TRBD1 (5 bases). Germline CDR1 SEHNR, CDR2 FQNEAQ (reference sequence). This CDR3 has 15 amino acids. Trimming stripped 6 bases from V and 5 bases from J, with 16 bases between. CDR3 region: CASRRKGLGTGELFF. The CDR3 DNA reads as TGTGCCAGCAGACGAAAGGGGCTCGGAACCGGGGAGCTGTTTTTT.

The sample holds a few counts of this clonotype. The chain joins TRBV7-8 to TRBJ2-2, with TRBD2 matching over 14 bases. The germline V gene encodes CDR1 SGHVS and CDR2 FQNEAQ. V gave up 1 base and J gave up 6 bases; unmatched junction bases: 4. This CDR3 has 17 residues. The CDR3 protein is CASSLVTSGRGSGELFF. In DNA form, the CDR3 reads TGTGCCAGCAGCTTAGTGACTAGCGGGAGGGGGTCCGGGGAGCTGTTTTTT.

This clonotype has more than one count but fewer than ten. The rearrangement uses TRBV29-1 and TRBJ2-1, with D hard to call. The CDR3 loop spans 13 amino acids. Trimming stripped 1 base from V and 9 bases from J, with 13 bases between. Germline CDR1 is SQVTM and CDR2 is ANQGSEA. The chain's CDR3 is CSVEAWQSPEQFF. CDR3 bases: TGCAGCGTTGAAGCCTGGCAGTCCCCTGAGCAGTTCTTC.

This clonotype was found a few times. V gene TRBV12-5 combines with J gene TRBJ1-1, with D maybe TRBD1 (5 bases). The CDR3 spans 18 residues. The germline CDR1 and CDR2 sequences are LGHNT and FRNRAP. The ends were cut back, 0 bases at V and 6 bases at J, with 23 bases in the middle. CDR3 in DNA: TGTGCTAGTGGTTTGGTGGTTGGGAGGGTTGAGGGGTATGCTGAAGCTTTCTTT. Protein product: CASGLVVGRVEGYAEAFF.

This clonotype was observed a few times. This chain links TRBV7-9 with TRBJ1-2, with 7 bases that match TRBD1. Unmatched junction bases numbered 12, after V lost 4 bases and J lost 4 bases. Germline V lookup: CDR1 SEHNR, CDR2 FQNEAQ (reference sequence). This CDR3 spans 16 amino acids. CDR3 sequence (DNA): TGTGCCAGCAGCTGGGGACAGCATGCCTACTTCTATGGCTACACCTTC. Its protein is CASSWGQHAYFYGYTF.

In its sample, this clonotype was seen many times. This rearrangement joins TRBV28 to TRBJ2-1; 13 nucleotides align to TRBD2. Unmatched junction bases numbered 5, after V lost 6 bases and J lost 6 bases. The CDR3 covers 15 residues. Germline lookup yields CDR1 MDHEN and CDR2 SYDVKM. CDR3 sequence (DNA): TGTGCCAGCAGACTAGCGGGAGGGCCTATCAATGAGCAGTTCTTC. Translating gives CASRLAGGPINEQFF.

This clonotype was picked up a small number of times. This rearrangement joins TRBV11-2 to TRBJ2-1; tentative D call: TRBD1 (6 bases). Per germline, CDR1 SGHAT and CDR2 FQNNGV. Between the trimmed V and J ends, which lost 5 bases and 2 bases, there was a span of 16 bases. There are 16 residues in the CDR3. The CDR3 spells CASSEGTSKAYNEQFF. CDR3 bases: TGTGCCAGCAGCGAAGGGACAAGCAAAGCCTACAATGAGCAGTTCTTC.

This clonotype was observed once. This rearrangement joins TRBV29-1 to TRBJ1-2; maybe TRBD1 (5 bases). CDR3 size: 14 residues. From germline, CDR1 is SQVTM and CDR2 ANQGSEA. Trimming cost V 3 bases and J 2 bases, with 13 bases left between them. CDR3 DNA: TGCAGCGTTGATAACAATCAGGGAAACTATGGCTACACCTTC. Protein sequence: CSVDNNQGNYGYTF.

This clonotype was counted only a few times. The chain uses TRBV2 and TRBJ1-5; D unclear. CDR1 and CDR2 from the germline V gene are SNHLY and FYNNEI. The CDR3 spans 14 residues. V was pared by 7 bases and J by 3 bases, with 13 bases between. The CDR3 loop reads CASTLRQFNQPQHF. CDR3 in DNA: TGTGCCAGCACGTTACGGCAGTTCAATCAGCCCCAGCATTTT.

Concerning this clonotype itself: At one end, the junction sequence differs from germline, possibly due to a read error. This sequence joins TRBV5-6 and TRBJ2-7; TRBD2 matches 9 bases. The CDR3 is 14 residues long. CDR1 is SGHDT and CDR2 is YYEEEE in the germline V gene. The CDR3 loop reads CASSLGLALYEQYF. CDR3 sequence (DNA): TGTGCTAGCAGCTTGGGACTAGCACTCTACGAGCAGTACTTC.

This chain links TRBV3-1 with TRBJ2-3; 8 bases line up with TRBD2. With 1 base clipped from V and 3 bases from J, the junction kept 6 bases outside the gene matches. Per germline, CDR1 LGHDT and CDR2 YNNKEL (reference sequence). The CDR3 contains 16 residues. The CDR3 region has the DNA TGTGCCAGCAGCCAAGCGGCGGGGGGCGGGACAGATACGCAGTATTTT. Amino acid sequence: CASSQAAGGGTDTQYF.

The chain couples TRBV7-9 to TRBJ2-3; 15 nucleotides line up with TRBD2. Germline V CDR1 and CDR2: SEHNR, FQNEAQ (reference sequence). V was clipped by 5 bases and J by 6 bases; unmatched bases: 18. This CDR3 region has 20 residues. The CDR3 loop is CASSEQTPMGLAGGPDTQYF. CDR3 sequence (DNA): TGTGCCAGCAGCGAACAGACCCCTATGGGACTAGCGGGGGGCCCGGATACGCAGTATTTT.

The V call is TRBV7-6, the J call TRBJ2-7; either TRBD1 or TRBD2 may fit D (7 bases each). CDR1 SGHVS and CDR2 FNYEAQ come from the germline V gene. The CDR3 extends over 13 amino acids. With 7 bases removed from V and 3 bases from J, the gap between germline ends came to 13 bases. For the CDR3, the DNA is TGTGCCAGCAACGACAGGGAGGGCTACGAGCAGTACTTC. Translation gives CASNDREGYEQYF.

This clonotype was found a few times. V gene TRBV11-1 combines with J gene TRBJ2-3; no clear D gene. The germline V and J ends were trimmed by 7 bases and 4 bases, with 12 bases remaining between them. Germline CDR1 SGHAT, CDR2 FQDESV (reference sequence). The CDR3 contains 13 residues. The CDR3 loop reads CASTPRGADTQYF. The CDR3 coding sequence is TGTGCCAGCACCCCCAGAGGCGCAGATACGCAGTATTTT.